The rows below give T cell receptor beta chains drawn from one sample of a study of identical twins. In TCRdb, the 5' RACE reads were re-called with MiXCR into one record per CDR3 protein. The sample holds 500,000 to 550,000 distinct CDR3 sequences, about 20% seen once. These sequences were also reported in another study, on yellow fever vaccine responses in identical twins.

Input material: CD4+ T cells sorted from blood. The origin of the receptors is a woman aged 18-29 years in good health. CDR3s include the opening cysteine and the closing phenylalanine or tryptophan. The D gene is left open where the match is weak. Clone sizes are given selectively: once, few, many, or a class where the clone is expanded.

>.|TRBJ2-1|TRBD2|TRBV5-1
CASSLTSGGSYNEQFF
TGCGCCAGCAGCTTGACTAGCGGGGGGTCCTACAATGAGCAGTTCTTC
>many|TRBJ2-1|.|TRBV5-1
CASSLSQIYNEQFF
TGCGCCAGCAGCTTGTCCCAGATCTACAATGAGCAGTTCTTC
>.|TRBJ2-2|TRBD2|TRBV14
CASSPGLVSGELFF
TGTGCCAGCAGCCCCGGACTAGTTTCCGGGGAGCTGTTTTTT
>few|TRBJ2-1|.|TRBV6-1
CASSEAPSLNNEQFF
TGTGCCAGCAGTGAGGCCCCGTCCCTAAACAATGAGCAGTTCTTC
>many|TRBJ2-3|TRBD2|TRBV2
CASSQTSGSTDTQYF
TGTGCCAGCAGTCAAACTAGCGGGAGCACAGATACGCAGTATTTT
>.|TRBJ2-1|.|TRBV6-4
CASSAPGTNNEQFF
TGTGCCAGCAGTGCCCCAGGGACCAACAATGAGCAGTTCTTC
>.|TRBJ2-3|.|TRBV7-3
CASSYSGFTDTQYF
TGTGCCAGCAGCTATTCGGGCTTTACAGATACGCAGTATTTT
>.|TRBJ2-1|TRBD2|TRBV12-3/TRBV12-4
CASSKRTGTSGSGAVNEQFF
TGTGCCAGCAGTAAACGGACCGGGACTAGCGGGAGTGGGGCGGTCAATGAGCAGTTCTTC
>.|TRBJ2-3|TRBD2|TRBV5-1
CDSSLGASGRDTDTQYF
TGCGACAGCAGCTTGGGGGCTAGCGGGAGAGATACAGATACGCAGTATTTT
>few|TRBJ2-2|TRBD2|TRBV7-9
CASSSRLASGTGELFF
TGTGCCAGCAGCTCCCGACTAGCGTCGGGCACCGGGGAGCTGTTTTTT
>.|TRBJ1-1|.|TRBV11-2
CASSLARTTEAFF
TGTGCCAGCAGCTTAGCGAGGACCACTGAAGCTTTCTTT
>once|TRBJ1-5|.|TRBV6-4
CASSDPGGQPQHF
TGTGCCAGCAGTGACCCGGGTGGCCAGCCCCAGCATTTT
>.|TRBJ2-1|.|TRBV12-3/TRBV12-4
CASSFLQVWNEQFF
TGTGCCAGCAGTTTTCTCCAGGTATGGAATGAGCAGTTCTTC
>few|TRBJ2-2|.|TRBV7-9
CASSQLESTGELFF
TGTGCCAGCAGCCAGCTTGAGTCCACCGGGGAGCTGTTTTTT
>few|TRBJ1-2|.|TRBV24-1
CATSDFLSYTF
TGTGCCACCAGTGATTTTCTCAGCTACACCTTC
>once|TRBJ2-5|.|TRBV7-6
CASSLAGELETQYF
TGTGCCAGCAGCTTAGCGGGAGAGCTTGAGACCCAGTACTTC
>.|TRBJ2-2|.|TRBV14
CASSQVRRAGELFF
TGTGCCAGCAGCCAAGTCCGGAGGGCCGGGGAGCTGTTTTTT
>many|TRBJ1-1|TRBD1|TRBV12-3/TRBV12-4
CASSSYRGDTEAFF
TGTGCCAGCAGTTCTTACAGGGGGGACACTGAAGCTTTCTTT
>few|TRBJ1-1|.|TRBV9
CASSVGWSGSNTEAFF
TGTGCCAGCAGCGTAGGGTGGTCGGGTTCCAACACTGAAGCTTTCTTT
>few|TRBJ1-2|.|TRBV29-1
CSVDPVNYGYTF
TGCAGCGTTGACCCAGTAAACTATGGCTACACCTTC
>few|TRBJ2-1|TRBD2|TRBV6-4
CASSPGGLAGGSSYNEQFF
TGTGCCAGCAGTCCTGGGGGACTAGCGGGAGGTAGCTCCTACAATGAGCAGTTCTTC
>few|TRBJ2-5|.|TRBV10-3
CATREDVGRETQYF
TGTGCCACCCGAGAAGATGTGGGGCGGGAGACCCAGTACTTC
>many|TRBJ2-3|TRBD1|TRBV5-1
CANPGQRTDTQYF
TGCGCCAACCCGGGACAGCGCACAGATACGCAGTATTTT
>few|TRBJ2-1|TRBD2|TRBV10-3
CAVKNLIAGEEQFF
TGTGCCGTCAAGAACCTTATAGCGGGAGAAGAGCAGTTCTTC
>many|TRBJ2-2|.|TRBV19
CASSNTGPNTGELFF
TGTGCCAGTAGCAACACTGGGCCGAACACCGGGGAGCTGTTTTTT
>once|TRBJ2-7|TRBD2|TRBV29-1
CSVAPIAGGSGEQYF
TGCAGCGTCGCACCTATAGCGGGAGGATCCGGCGAGCAGTACTTC
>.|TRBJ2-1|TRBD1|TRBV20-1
CSARTTGGSRFF
TGCAGTGCTAGAACGACAGGGGGCTCGAGGTTCTTC
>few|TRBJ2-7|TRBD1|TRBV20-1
CSARGQFFYEQYF
TGCAGTGCCCGGGGACAGTTTTTCTACGAGCAGTACTTC
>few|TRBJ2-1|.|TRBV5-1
CASSFRGGDSYNEQFF
TGCGCCAGCAGCTTTAGGGGAGGAGATTCCTACAATGAGCAGTTCTTC
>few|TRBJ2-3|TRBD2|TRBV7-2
CASSSTSGLSTDTQYF
TGTGCCAGCAGCTCGACTAGCGGGCTCTCCACAGATACGCAGTATTTT
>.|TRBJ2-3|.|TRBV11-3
CASSLSPYTDTQYF
TGTGCCAGCAGCTTATCCCCCTACACAGATACGCAGTATTTT
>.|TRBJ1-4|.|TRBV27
CASTPRGGWGEKLFF
TGTGCCAGCACCCCACGGGGGGGCTGGGGTGAAAAACTGTTTTTT
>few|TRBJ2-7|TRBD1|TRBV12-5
CASGRQGYEQYF
TGTGCTAGTGGGAGACAGGGATACGAGCAGTACTTC
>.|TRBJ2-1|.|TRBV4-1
CASSQDGGGGTSYNEQFF
TGCGCCAGCAGCCAAGATGGGGGCGGGGGTACATCCTACAATGAGCAGTTCTTC
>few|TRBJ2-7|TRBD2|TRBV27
CASSRFGGDSGEYEQYF
TGTGCCAGCAGTCGCTTTGGAGGGGATAGCGGGGAATACGAGCAGTACTTC
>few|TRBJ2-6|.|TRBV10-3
CAIAGRQTFSGANVLTF
TGTGCCATCGCCGGCCGACAAACCTTCTCTGGGGCCAACGTCCTGACTTTC
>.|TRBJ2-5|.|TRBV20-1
CSVLRGETQYF
TGCAGTGTCCTTCGGGGGGAGACCCAGTACTTC
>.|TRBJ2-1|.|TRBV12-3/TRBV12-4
CASSLVRRHEQFF
TGTGCCAGCAGTTTAGTCCGTAGGCATGAGCAGTTCTTC
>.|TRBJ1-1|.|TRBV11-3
CASSPTGGGTEAFF
TGTGCCAGCAGCCCCACAGGAGGGGGAACTGAAGCTTTCTTT
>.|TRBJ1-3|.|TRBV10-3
CAISGGNTIYF
TGTGCCATCAGTGGGGGAAACACCATATATTTT
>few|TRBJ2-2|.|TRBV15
CATSQLVPGELFF
TGTGCCACCAGCCAACTAGTTCCCGGGGAGCTGTTTTTT
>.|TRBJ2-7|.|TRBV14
CASSHFSIRLGEQYF
TGTGCCAGCAGCCATTTTTCCATTCGGTTGGGGGAGCAGTACTTC
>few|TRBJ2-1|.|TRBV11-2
CASGQLARSNEQFF
TGTGCCAGTGGCCAGCTAGCTAGGTCGAATGAGCAGTTCTTC
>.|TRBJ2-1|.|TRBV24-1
CATSDLQAQDTYNEQFF
TGTGCCACCAGTGATTTGCAGGCCCAGGACACCTACAATGAGCAGTTCTTC
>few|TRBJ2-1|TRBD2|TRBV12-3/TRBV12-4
CASSFSGRALDEQFF
TGTGCCAGCAGTTTTAGCGGGAGGGCCCTCGATGAGCAGTTCTTC
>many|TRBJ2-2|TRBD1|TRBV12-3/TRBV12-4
CASSLGTANTGELFF
TGTGCCAGCAGCCTCGGGACAGCGAACACCGGGGAGCTGTTTTTT
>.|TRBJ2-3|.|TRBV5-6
CASSFGAVDTQYF
TGTGCCAGCAGCTTTGGGGCTGTAGATACGCAGTATTTT
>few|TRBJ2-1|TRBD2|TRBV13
CASSQRENDNGEQFF
TGTGCCAGCAGCCAGCGGGAGAATGACAACGGTGAGCAGTTCTTC
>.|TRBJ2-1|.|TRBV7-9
CASSFDITDEQFF
TGTGCCAGCAGCTTCGACATAACCGATGAGCAGTTCTTC
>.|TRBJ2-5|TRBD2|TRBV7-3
CASSTTSGRQETQYF
TGTGCCAGCAGTACGACTAGCGGGAGACAAGAGACCCAGTACTTC
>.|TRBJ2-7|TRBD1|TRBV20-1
CSATRTGGNEQYF
TGCAGTGCAACAAGGACAGGGGGAAACGAGCAGTACTTC
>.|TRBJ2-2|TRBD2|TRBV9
CASSVVAGGNTGELFF
TGTGCCAGCAGCGTAGTTGCGGGAGGGAACACCGGGGAGCTGTTTTTT
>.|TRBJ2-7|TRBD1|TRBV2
CASRGDRALEYF
TGTGCCAGCAGAGGGGACAGGGCCCTAGAGTACTTC
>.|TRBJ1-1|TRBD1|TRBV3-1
CASSRLGQGVGAFF
TGTGCCAGCAGCCGGCTGGGACAGGGAGTAGGAGCTTTCTTT